The sequence of this TCR beta chain was determined in a study of cytomegalovirus exposure and HLA in healthy donors. Findings of the study overall: Some TCR beta chains (164 of them) were listed as cytomegalovirus-associated. An analysis was carried out later, and it reportedly showed fewer N-insertions in an Asian-associated ancestry cluster than the approximately 670-donor mean. TCR beta V- and J-gene trimming, according to a later analysis, was linked to a missense DCLRE1C variant.

This clone was seen once. Its matching antigen is unknown. This CDR3 has 15 residues. Trimming removed 3 bases from V and 7 bases from J, with 18 bases in between. Per germline, CDR1 KGHSH and CDR2 LQKENI. 60 Vbeta and 13 Jbeta primers were used in PCR. The authors' processing: Per a later analysis, the number of unique TCR beta chains was around 80 million, of which about 10 million were shared. TCRdb keeps only in-frame clones here, not all; method: immunoSEQ multiplex PCR. Clonal size and the V and J genes are those of that table, whereas D and trimming came from the DNA. This table holds about 120,000 clones, roughly three fifths found once.

This clonotype was sampled from a man in his forties in good health and CMV-seropositive. This chain joins TRBV18 and TRBJ1-2, with D unclear. Sequencing was carried out using PBMCs. Written as DNA, the CDR3 is TGTGCCAGCTCACCCGGTGGACTTAGGCAACGTGGCTACACCTTC. It specifies CASSPGGLRQRGYTF.